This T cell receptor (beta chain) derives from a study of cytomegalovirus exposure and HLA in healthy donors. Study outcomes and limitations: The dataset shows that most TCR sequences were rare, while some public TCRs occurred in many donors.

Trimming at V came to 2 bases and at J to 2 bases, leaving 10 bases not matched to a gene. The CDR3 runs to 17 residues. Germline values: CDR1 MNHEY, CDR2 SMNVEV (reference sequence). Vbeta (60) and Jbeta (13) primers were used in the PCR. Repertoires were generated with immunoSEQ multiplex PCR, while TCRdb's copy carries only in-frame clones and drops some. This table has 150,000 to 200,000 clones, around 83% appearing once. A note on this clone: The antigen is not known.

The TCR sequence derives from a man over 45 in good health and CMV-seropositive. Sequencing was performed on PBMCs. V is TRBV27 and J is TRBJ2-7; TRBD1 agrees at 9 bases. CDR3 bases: TGTGCCAGCAGTTTAGCGGGACAGGGAATATCCACCTACGAGCAGTACTTC. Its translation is CASSLAGQGISTYEQYF.